This T cell receptor beta chain emerged from a study of shared clonotypes between healthy human individuals. TCRdb keeps only in-frame clones here, not all; method: immunoSEQ multiplex PCR. The sample has more than 550,000 clones, about 92% seen once. Study outcomes and limitations: What limited the represented genetic and exposure-history diversity was the small number of donors.

The CDR3 is 17 amino acids. Germline V gives CDR1 SGHTA, CDR2 FQGTGA. J gave up 7 bases and V 5 bases, and 12 bases lay outside the gene matches. On this clone itself: What it binds is unknown.

Sequenced: memory CD8+ T cells from PBMCs. Subset noted: CD45RO+ cells pooled with CCR7-negative TemRA cells. The J gene is TRBJ1-4, the V gene TRBV7-3; 11 nucleotides align to TRBD1. The TCR sequence derives from a man aged 18 to 29 in good health. Some clones in this sample may be carry-over from other donors' samples. The CDR3 region is CASSICPGTGGGEKLFF. The DNA for the CDR3 is TGTGCCAGCAGCATCTGTCCCGGGACAGGGGGTGGTGAAAAACTGTTTTTT. The entire variable domain, with the rest obtained from reference TRBV7-3 and TRBJ1-4, is as follows: GAGVSQTPSNKVTEKGKYVELRCDPISGHTALYWYRQSLGQGPEFLIYFQGTGAADDSGLPNDRFFAVRPEGSVSTLKIQRTERGDSAVYLCASSICPGTGGGEKLFFGSGTQLSVL.